The 32 T cell receptor beta chains presented below share a single source sample, sequenced in a study of CD8+ T cells in alopecia areata. Treatment given: oral pan-JAK inhibitor, 5-10 mg twice daily. Extracted RNA was reverse transcribed into cDNA, the sequencing template. TCRdb's table, derived via immunoSEQ multiplex PCR, lists solely in-frame clones and lacks some. The table records fewer than 250,000 clones, over 40% of them present only once. The sample consisted of CD4+ T cells sorted from blood, taken at approximately week 39, from a patient treated with tofacitinib. The receptors here all came from a human donor with alopecia areata.

This clone appeared a few times. Additional DNA sequences in this sample encode the identical CDR3. The rearrangement joins TRBV29-1 to TRBJ2-5, with D unclear. This CDR3 region has 12 residues. The germline V gene encodes CDR1 SQVTM and CDR2 ANQGSEA. V was pared by 4 bases and J by 2 bases, with 8 bases between. The CDR3: CSVARGQETQYF. The DNA of the CDR3 is TGCAGCGTTGCTCGAGGACAAGAGACCCAGTACTTC.

This clone turned up a few times. V is TRBV7-2 and J is TRBJ1-2; TRBD1 might be the D (6 bases). Germline V gene data show CDR1 as SGHTA and CDR2 as FQGNSA. The CDR3 is 13 amino acids. V lost 5 bases to trimming and J lost 4 bases, with 11 bases between them. The CDR3, as DNA: TGTGCCAGCAGCATCGGACAGTCCTATGGCTACACCTTC. Protein: CASSIGQSYGYTF.

This clone was seen more than once but under ten times. The rearrangement links TRBV7-2 to TRBJ1-5; D gene unclear. The V gene lost 3 bases and the J gene lost 1 base, with 7 bases spanning the gap. Germline loops: CDR1 SGHTA, CDR2 FQGNSA. The CDR3 extends over 14 amino acids. For the CDR3, the DNA is TGTGCCAGCAGCTTTAGTCACAGCAATCAGCCCCAGCATTTT. This gives the protein CASSFSHSNQPQHF.

This chain uses TRBV5-1 with TRBJ2-2; 9 positions agree with TRBD1. After removal of 4 bases from V and 6 bases from J, the junction contained 4 bases not matched to a gene. CDR3 length: 14 amino acids. The germline CDR1 and CDR2 sequences are SGHRS and YFSETQ. The CDR3 protein is CASSRRQGAGELFF. CDR3 nucleotides: TGCGCCAGCAGCCGACGACAGGGGGCCGGGGAGCTGTTTTTT.

The chain uses TRBV11-2 and TRBJ2-5, with unresolved D. The CDR3 spans 12 residues. The V end lost 3 bases, the J end lost 0 bases, and 2 bases lay between the germline ends. In germline, CDR1 is SGHAT, CDR2 FQNNGV. CDR3 residues: CASSFNQETQYF. The CDR3 DNA sequence: TGTGCCAGCAGCTTCAACCAAGAGACCCAGTACTTC.

The chain couples TRBV29-1 to TRBJ2-1; tentatively, D is TRBD1 (5 bases). Per the germline V gene, CDR1 is SQVTM and CDR2 is ANQGSEA. The germline V and J ends were trimmed by 7 bases and 7 bases, with 11 bases remaining between them. CDR3 size: 11 residues. CDR3: CSGSRGNEQFF. The CDR3 bases are TGCAGCGGCAGTAGGGGTAATGAGCAGTTCTTC.

This chain uses TRBV20-1 with TRBJ1-2; D is unresolved. Trimming took 4 bases from V and 8 from J, leaving 11 bases between them. Germline V gene data show CDR1 as DFQATT and CDR2 as SNEGSKA (reference sequence). This CDR3 region has 11 residues. CDR3 sequence: CSAMIELGYTF. The DNA for the CDR3 is TGCAGTGCTATGATAGAGTTGGGCTACACCTTC.

This chain joins TRBV29-1 and TRBJ2-5; 7 bases line up with TRBD2. V lost 7 bases to trimming and J lost 2 bases; unmatched junction nucleotides: 4. Germline CDR1 reads SQVTM; CDR2 reads ANQGSEA. The CDR3 has 12 residues. CDR3 region: CSALADQETQYF. Written as DNA, the CDR3 is TGCAGCGCCCTAGCGGATCAAGAGACCCAGTACTTC. Together with reference TRBV29-1 and TRBJ2-5, the CDR3 gives the full variable domain: SAVISQKPSRDICQRGTSLTIQCQVDSQVTMMFWYRQQPGQSLTLIATANQGSEATYESGFVIDKFPISRPNLTFSTLTVSNMSPEDSSIYLCSALADQETQYFGPGTRLLVL.

This clone has more than one count but fewer than ten. The rearrangement links TRBV6-1 to TRBJ1-2; D gene ambiguous. V was pared by 1 base and J by 2 bases, with 11 bases between. This CDR3 has 15 amino acids. The germline V gene encodes CDR1 MNHNS and CDR2 SASEGT. The CDR3 DNA reads TGTGCCAGCAGTGAAGTCAAGATGAACAACTATGGCTACACCTTC. Amino acids: CASSEVKMNNYGYTF.

This clone was detected once. The chain employs TRBV25-1 and TRBJ2-7; 10 nucleotides agree with TRBD1. J lost 7 bases, V lost 2 bases, and 5 bases had no gene match. The CDR3 contains 14 residues. Germline V CDR1 and CDR2: MGHDK, SYGVNS. CDR3 DNA: TGTGCCAGCAGTGAACTGGACAGGGGGTTTGAGCAGTACTTC. Translating it yields CASSELDRGFEQYF.

The genes are TRBV25-1 and TRBJ1-2, with D tentatively TRBD1 (5 bases). Germline values: CDR1 MGHDK, CDR2 SYGVNS. The ends were cut back, 8 bases at V and 5 bases at J, with 12 bases in the middle. CDR3 length equals 12 residues. The CDR3 here is CASAGAAYGYTF. In DNA form, the CDR3 reads TGTGCCAGCGCTGGGGCGGCGTATGGCTACACCTTC.

The sample holds a few counts of this clone. CDR3 DNA: TGTGCCATCAGTGATAGCAATGAGCAGTTCTTC. It translates to CAISDSNEQFF. This rearrangement joins TRBV10-3 to TRBJ2-1; D is ambiguous. Trimming removed 3 bases at V and 6 bases at J, with 3 bases between. The CDR3 is 11 residues long. CDR1 is ENHRY, CDR2 SYGVKD, per germline.

This chain connects TRBV20-1 to TRBJ2-1, with D unresolved. The CDR3 runs to 11 residues. The ends were cut back, 1 base at V and 13 bases at J, with 11 bases in the middle. Germline values: CDR1 DFQATT, CDR2 SNEGSKA (reference sequence). The CDR3 sequence is CSARVQEVQFF. The CDR3 region has the DNA TGCAGTGCTAGAGTACAAGAGGTTCAGTTCTTC.

This clone was seen a few times. The chain uses TRBV7-9 and TRBJ2-5; 8 bases match TRBD1. Trimming took 2 bases from V and 2 from J; bases not matched to a gene: 7. The germline V gene encodes CDR1 SEHNR and CDR2 FQNEAQ (reference sequence). This CDR3 has 16 amino acids. CDR3 amino acids: CASSLMTGAFQETQYF. CDR3 sequence (DNA): TGTGCCAGCAGCTTAATGACAGGGGCCTTTCAAGAGACCCAGTACTTC. Variable domain in full (rest from reference TRBV7-9 and TRBJ2-5): DTGVSQNPRHKITKRGQNVTFRCDPISEHNRLYWYRQTLGQGPEFLTYFQNEAQLEKSRLLSDRFSAERPKGSFSTLEIQRTEQGDSAMYLCASSLMTGAFQETQYFGPGTRLLVL.

The sample holds a few counts of this clone. The chain has TRBV29-1 and TRBJ1-1; D is unclear. Germline-derived CDR1 and CDR2 are SQVTM and ANQGSEA. Deletions cut 4 bases from V and 4 bases from J, with 10 bases between. CDR3 size: 12 residues. The CDR3 loop reads CSVVEGVTEAFF. CDR3 nucleotide sequence: TGCAGCGTTGTGGAGGGCGTCACTGAAGCTTTCTTT.

The V call is TRBV4-2, the J call TRBJ2-2; D is ambiguous. The germline V and J ends were trimmed by 0 bases and 9 bases, with 8 bases remaining between them. The CDR3 is made up of 13 amino acids. Germline V lookup: CDR1 LGHNA, CDR2 YNFKEQ. Written as DNA, the CDR3 is TGTGCCAGCAGCCAAGATATCTCCCGGGAGCTGTTTTTT. This translates into CASSQDISRELFF.

The chain couples TRBV10-2 to TRBJ1-1; perhaps TRBD1 as D (6 bases). Germline V lookup: CDR1 WSHSY, CDR2 SAAADI. The CDR3 spans 13 residues. V was clipped by 6 bases and J by 1 base, with 9 bases between them. Here the CDR3 DNA reads TGCGCCAGCAGCGCGACAGGGAACACTGAAGCTTTCTTT. Protein: CASSATGNTEAFF.

This clone has a single count. CDR3 sequence: CASSLVAPATNEKLFF. The DNA for the CDR3 is TGCGCCAGCAGCTTGGTGGCCCCTGCAACTAATGAAAAACTGTTTTTT. The genes are TRBV5-1 and TRBJ1-4; D is unresolved. The CDR3 spans 16 residues. Per germline, CDR1 SGHRS and CDR2 YFSETQ. V lost 0 bases to trimming and J lost 0 bases, with 9 bases between them.

The chain links TRBV15 to TRBJ1-5; D unresolved. Per the germline V gene, CDR1 is LNHNV and CDR2 is YYDKDF (reference sequence). This CDR3 comprises 14 residues. V lost 1 base to trimming and J lost 7 bases, with 11 bases between them. The CDR3 region is CATSRGSGRQPQHF. The CDR3 nucleotides are TGTGCCACCAGCAGAGGAAGCGGGAGGCAGCCCCAGCATTTT.

The chain couples TRBV4-3 to TRBJ2-3; maybe TRBD1 (6 bases). The germline V gene has CDR1 LGHNA and CDR2 YSLEER. The CDR3 runs to 15 residues. Trimming stripped 2 bases from V and 3 bases from J, with 12 bases between. This chain's CDR3 is CASSQTGTATDTQYF. The CDR3 nucleotides read TGCGCCAGCAGCCAAACAGGGACGGCGACAGATACGCAGTATTTT.

The gene calls are TRBV2 and TRBJ2-5; 9 bases line up with TRBD1. CDR3 length: 15 amino acids. V dropped 5 bases and J dropped 0; count of bases not matched to a gene: 4. Germline CDR1 reads SNHLY; CDR2 reads FYNNEI. The CDR3 spells CASSPGTGNQETQYF. In DNA, the CDR3 is TGTGCCAGCAGTCCAGGGACAGGGAACCAAGAGACCCAGTACTTC.

This clone was observed a few times. J is TRBJ2-7 and V is TRBV11-1; no firm D call. The germline V and J ends were trimmed by 0 bases and 3 bases, with 12 bases remaining between them. CDR3 size: 15 residues. Germline lookup yields CDR1 SGHAT and CDR2 FQDESV (reference sequence). The CDR3 sequence is CASSLAGHSNYEQYF. The CDR3 DNA reads TGTGCCAGCAGCTTAGCGGGTCACAGTAACTACGAGCAGTACTTC. The variable domain in full, with the rest retrieved from reference TRBV11-1 and TRBJ2-7, is EAEVAQSPRYKITEKSQAVAFWCDPISGHATLYWYRQILGQGPELLVQFQDESVVDDSQLPKDRFSAERLKGVDSTLKIQPAELGDSAMYLCASSLAGHSNYEQYFGPGTRLTVT.

This clone was seen a few times. J is TRBJ2-3 and V is TRBV29-1; TRBD1 matches at 8 bases. V trimming: 6 bases; J trimming: 0 bases; junction bases outside the gene matches: 8. The CDR3 consists of 15 residues. Germline V gene data show CDR1 as SQVTM and CDR2 as ANQGSEA. In DNA, the CDR3 is TGCAGCGTCGCCGGGACAGGAGCCAGCACAGATACGCAGTATTTT. It translates to CSVAGTGASTDTQYF.

Concerning this clone: This same CDR3 is encoded by further DNA sequences in the sample. The J gene is TRBJ2-5, the V gene TRBV2, with unresolved D. V lost 6 bases, J lost 5 bases, and 13 bases lay in between. The CDR3 runs to 13 residues. Germline V gives CDR1 SNHLY, CDR2 FYNNEI. As DNA, the CDR3 is TGTGCCAGCAGGGCCACCGGTGGGGAGACCCAGTACTTC. This encodes CASRATGGETQYF.

The genes are TRBV28 and TRBJ2-2; D is tentatively TRBD1 or TRBD2 (5 bases each). The V gene's germline CDR1 is MDHEN and CDR2 SYDVKM. This CDR3 spans 15 amino acids. V was trimmed by 7 bases and J by 6 bases, leaving 18 bases between them. CDR3 residues: CASTFGGASPGELFF. DNA of the CDR3: TGTGCCAGCACCTTTGGGGGAGCTTCCCCCGGGGAGCTGTTTTTT.

A word on this clone: The sample carries other DNA sequences with the same CDR3. The V and J genes are TRBV9 and TRBJ2-3; D remains unclear. The germline V gene has CDR1 SGDLS and CDR2 YYNGEE. Trimming removed 0 bases at V and 1 base at J, with 3 bases between. The CDR3 is 13 amino acids. CDR3: CASSVGGTDTQYF. CDR3 DNA: TGTGCCAGCAGCGTAGGTGGCACAGATACGCAGTATTTT.

This clone was picked up a small number of times. V is TRBV25-1 and J is TRBJ2-2; 11 bases are a match to TRBD2. Looked up from germline, CDR1 is MGHDK and CDR2 is SYGVNS. The CDR3 runs 18 residues. Trimming removed 6 bases from V and 0 bases from J; junction bases left unmatched: 9. The CDR3 protein is CASSLSGRGFANTGELFF. DNA for the CDR3: TGTGCCAGCAGCCTTAGCGGGAGGGGATTCGCGAACACCGGGGAGCTGTTTTTT.

This chain joins TRBV30 and TRBJ2-7, with a possible D match to TRBD2 (5 bases). Germline CDR1 reads GTSNPN; CDR2 reads SVGIG (reference sequence). CDR3 length equals 15 residues. With 2 bases removed from V and 5 bases from J, the gap between germline ends came to 19 bases. As DNA, the CDR3 is TGTGCCTGGAGTCCGGGCTTCCTCCGAGGGCACGAGCAGTACTTC. Amino acids: CAWSPGFLRGHEQYF.

CDR3 loop: CASSVGLAGAGGNIQYF. CDR3 nucleotides: TGTGCCAGCAGCGTGGGACTAGCGGGAGCTGGGGGAAACATTCAGTACTTC. The chain carries TRBV9 and TRBJ2-4; TRBD2 aligns across 14 bases. The V segment lost 2 bases and the J segment 6 bases; nucleotides outside the gene matches: 7. The germline V gene has CDR1 SGDLS and CDR2 YYNGEE. The CDR3 contains 17 residues.

The chain recombines TRBV29-1 with TRBJ1-1; no reliable D call. The CDR3 loop spans 14 amino acids. V lost 6 bases and J 4 bases, leaving 18 bases between the germline ends. Per germline, CDR1 SQVTM and CDR2 ANQGSEA. In nucleotides, the CDR3 is TGCAGCGTGTTCAGATGGGATTTAGGCACTGAAGCTTTCTTT. This codes for CSVFRWDLGTEAFF.

This rearrangement joins TRBV29-1 to TRBJ2-5; 9 bases line up with TRBD1. Trimming removed 0 bases from V and 5 bases from J; junction bases left unmatched: 7. Germline-derived CDR1 and CDR2 are SQVTM and ANQGSEA. This CDR3 comprises 15 residues. The CDR3 region has the DNA TGCAGCGTTGAAGAAACGGACAGGGGCACGGAGACCCAGTACTTC. This encodes CSVEETDRGTETQYF.

This chain connects TRBV30 to TRBJ1-2, with no clear D. V was trimmed by 5 bases and J by 2 bases, leaving 12 bases between them. The germline V gene encodes CDR1 GTSNPN and CDR2 SVGIG (reference sequence). The CDR3 runs to 13 residues. CDR3 in amino acids: CAWGDRGNYGYTF. DNA of the CDR3: TGTGCCTGGGGAGACCGAGGGAACTATGGCTACACCTTC.